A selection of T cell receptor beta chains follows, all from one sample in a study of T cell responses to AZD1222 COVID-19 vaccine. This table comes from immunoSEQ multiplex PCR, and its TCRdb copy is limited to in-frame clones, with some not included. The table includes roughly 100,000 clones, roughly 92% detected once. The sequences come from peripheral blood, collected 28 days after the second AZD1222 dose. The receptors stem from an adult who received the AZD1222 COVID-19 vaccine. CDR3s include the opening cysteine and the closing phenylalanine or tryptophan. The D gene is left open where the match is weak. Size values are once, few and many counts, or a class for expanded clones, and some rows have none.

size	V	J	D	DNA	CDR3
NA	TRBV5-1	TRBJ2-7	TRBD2	TGCGCCAGCAGCCTCGGGGTAGCGGGATACGAGCAGTACTTC	CASSLGVAGYEQYF
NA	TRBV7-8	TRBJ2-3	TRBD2	TGTGCCAGCAGCTTCACGGGACTAGCGGCCCTCACAGATACGCAGTATTTT	CASSFTGLAALTDTQYF
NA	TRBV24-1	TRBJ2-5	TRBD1	TGTGCCACCAGTGCCAAGGACAGGATACGGGCCCAGTACTTC	CATSAKDRIRAQYF
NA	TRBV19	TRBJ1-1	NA	TGTGCCAGTAGTATAGCCGGACGGGTGAACACTGAAGCTTTCTTT	CASSIAGRVNTEAFF
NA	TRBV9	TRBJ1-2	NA	TGTGCCAGCAGCGCACTTGTGGCGGGCCGGGGCTACACCTTC	CASSALVAGRGYTF
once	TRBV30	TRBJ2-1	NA	TGTGCCTGGAGTTTCAGCTCCTACAATGAGCAGTTCTTC	CAWSFSSYNEQFF
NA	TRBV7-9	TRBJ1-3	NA	TGTGCCAGCAGCTTAACAAGTGGAAACACCATATATTTT	CASSLTSGNTIYF
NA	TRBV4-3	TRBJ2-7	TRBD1	TGCGCCAGCAGCCAAGATCGAACAGGGGGTTCCGTTGAGCAGTACTTC	CASSQDRTGGSVEQYF
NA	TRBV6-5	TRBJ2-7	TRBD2	TGTGCCAGCAGTTACGGGACTAGCGGGAACTACGAGCAGTACTTC	CASSYGTSGNYEQYF
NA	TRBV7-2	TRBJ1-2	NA	TGTGCCAGCAGCTTAGCGAGAGAGGCAGGTGGTAGTGGCTACACCTTC	CASSLAREAGGSGYTF
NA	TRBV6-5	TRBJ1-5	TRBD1	TGTGCCAGCAGTAGGGGACAGTCAGATCAGCCCCAGCATTTT	CASSRGQSDQPQHF
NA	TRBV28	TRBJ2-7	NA	TGTGCCAGCGGGCTGGACGAGCAGTACTTC	CASGLDEQYF
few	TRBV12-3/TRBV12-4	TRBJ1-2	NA	TGTGCCAGCAGTTTAGAAACAGGCTATGGCTACACCTTC	CASSLETGYGYTF
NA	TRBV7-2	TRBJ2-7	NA	TGTGCCAGCAGCTTACCTCTCGGGACTGGCATGAACGAGCAGTACTTC	CASSLPLGTGMNEQYF
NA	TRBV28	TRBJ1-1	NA	TGTGCCAGCAGTTTAGCCGGTGCCGGTTCTGAAGCTTTCTTT	CASSLAGAGSEAFF
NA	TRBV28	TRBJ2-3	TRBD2	TGTGCCAGCACCAATCTAGCGGGAGCGGCAGATACGCAGTATTTT	CASTNLAGAADTQYF
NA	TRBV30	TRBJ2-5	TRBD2	TGTGCCTGGAGTCCGGGACTAGCGGGAGGAGGGACCCAGTACTTC	CAWSPGLAGGGTQYF